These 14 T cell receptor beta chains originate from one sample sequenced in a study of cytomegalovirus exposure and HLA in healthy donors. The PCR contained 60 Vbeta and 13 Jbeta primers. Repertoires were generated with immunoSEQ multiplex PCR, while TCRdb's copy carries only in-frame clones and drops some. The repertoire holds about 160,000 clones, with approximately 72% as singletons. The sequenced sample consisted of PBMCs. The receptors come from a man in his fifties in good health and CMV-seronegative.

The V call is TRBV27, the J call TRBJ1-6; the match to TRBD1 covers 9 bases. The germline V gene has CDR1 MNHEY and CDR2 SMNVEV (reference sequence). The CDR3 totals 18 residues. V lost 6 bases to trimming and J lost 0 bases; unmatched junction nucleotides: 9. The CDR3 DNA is TGTGCCAGCAGCAAGGACAGGGGAGGCTACTCCTATAATTCACCCCTCCACTTT. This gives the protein CASSKDRGGYSYNSPLHF.

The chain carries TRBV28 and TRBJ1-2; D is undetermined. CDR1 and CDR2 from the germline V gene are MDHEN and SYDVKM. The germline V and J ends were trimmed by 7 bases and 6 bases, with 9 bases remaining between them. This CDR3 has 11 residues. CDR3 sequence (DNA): TGTGCCAGCACCCAGAATCATGGCTACACCTTC. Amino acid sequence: CASTQNHGYTF.

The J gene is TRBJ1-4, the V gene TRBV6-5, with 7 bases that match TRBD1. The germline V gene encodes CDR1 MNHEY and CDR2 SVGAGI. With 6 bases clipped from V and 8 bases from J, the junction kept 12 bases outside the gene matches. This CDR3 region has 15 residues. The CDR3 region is CASSRRQGPWEKLFF. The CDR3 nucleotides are TGTGCCAGCAGCCGAAGACAGGGCCCTTGGGAAAAACTGTTTTTT.

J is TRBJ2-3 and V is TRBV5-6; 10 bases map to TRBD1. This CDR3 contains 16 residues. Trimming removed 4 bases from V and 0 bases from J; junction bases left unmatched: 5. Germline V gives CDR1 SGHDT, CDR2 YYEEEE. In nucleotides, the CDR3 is TGTGCCAGCAGCCCAGGACAGGGGGGTAGCACAGATACGCAGTATTTT. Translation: CASSPGQGGSTDTQYF. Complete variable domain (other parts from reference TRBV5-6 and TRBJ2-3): DAGVTQSPTHLIKTRGQQVTLRCSPKSGHDTVSWYQQALGQGPQFIFQYYEEEERQRGNFPDRFSGHQFPNYSSELNVNALLLGDSALYLCASSPGQGGSTDTQYFGPGTRLTVL.

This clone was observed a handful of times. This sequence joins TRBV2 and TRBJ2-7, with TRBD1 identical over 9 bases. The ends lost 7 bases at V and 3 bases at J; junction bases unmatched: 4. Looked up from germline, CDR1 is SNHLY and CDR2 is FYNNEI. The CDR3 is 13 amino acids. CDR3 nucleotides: TGTGCCAGCACTTTGGACAGGGGCTACGAGCAGTACTTC. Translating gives CASTLDRGYEQYF.

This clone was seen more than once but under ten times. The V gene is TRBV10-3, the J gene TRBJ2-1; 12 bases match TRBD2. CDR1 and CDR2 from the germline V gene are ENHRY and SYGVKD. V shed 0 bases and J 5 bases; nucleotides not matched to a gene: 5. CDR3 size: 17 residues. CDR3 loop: CAISESPTSGGNNEQFF. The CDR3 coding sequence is TGTGCCATCAGTGAGTCCCCGACTAGCGGGGGAAACAATGAGCAGTTCTTC.

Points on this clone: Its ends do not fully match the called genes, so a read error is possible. The CDR3 sequence: CASKGTGGLPNTEAFF. In DNA form, the CDR3 reads TGCGCGAGCAAGGGGACAGGGGGTCTCCCGAACACTGAAGCTTTCTTT. This rearrangement joins TRBV5-1 to TRBJ1-1, with TRBD1 matching 11 bases. Per germline, CDR1 SGHRS and CDR2 YFSETQ. The CDR3 covers 16 residues. The full variable domain, completed using reference TRBV5-1 and TRBJ1-1, is KAGVTQTPRYLIKTRGQQVTLSCSPISGHRSVSWYQQTPGQGLQFLFEYFSETQRNKGNFPGRFSGRQFSNSRSEMNVSTLELGDSALYLCASKGTGGLPNTEAFFGQGTRLTVV.

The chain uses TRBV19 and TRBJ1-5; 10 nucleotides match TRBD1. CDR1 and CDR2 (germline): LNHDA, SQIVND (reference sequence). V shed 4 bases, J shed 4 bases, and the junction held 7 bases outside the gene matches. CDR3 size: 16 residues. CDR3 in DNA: TGTGCCAGTAGTAACCGGGACAGGGGAGGTAATCAGCCCCAGCATTTT. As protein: CASSNRDRGGNQPQHF.

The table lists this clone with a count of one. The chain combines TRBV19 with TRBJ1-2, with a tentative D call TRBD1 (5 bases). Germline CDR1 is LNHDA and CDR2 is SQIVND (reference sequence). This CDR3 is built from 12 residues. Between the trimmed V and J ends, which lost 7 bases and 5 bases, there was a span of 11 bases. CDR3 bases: TGTGCCAGTAAGGGCAGGGATTATGGCTACACCTTC. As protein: CASKGRDYGYTF.

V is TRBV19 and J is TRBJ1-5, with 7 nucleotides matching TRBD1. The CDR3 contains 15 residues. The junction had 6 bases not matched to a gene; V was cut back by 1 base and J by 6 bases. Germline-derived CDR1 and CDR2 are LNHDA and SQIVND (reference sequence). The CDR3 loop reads CASSIGQGRGQPQHF. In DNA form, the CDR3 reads TGTGCCAGTAGTATAGGACAGGGAAGAGGTCAGCCCCAGCATTTT.

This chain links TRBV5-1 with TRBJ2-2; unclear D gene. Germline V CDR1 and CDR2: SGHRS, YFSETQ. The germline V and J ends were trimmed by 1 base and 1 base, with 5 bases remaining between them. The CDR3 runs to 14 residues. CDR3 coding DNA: TGCGCCAGCAGCTTGTTCCAGAACACCGGGGAGCTGTTTTTT. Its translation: CASSLFQNTGELFF.

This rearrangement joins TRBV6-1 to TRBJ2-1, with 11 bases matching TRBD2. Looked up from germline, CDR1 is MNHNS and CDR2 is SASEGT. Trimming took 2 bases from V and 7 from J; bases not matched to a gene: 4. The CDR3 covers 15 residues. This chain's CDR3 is CASSEQASGGNEQFF. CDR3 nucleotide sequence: TGTGCCAGCAGTGAACAGGCTAGCGGGGGGAATGAGCAGTTCTTC.

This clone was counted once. The CDR3 protein is CASSHDRVQPQHF. DNA of the CDR3: TGTGCCAGCAGCCACGACAGGGTCCAGCCCCAGCATTTT. This chain uses TRBV28 with TRBJ1-5; 7 positions agree with TRBD1. The J segment lost 7 bases and the V segment lost 6 bases, leaving 6 bases of the junction unmatched. The CDR3 loop spans 13 amino acids. Germline CDR1 is MDHEN and CDR2 is SYDVKM.

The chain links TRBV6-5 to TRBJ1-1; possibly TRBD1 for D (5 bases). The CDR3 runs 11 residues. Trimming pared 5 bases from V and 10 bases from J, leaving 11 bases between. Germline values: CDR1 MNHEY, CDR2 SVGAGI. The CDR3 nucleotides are TGTGCCAGCAGTACCACGGGGGGAGCTTTCTTT. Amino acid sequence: CASSTTGGAFF.